Listed here are 29 T cell receptor beta chains from one sample, sequenced in a study of lymphopenia after photon versus proton radiotherapy. TCRdb keeps only in-frame clones here, not all; method: immunoSEQ multiplex PCR. Among roughly 18,000 clones, approximately 85% were seen once, and the ten largest hold about 3%. Specimen: peripheral blood, collected from a patient treated with photon-based radiotherapy. The receptors were gathered from a woman between 50 and 59 years old with pancreatic cancer.

This clone was observed once. The chain is built from TRBV5-5 and TRBJ2-1; D remains ambiguous. The V gene's germline CDR1 is SGHKS and CDR2 YYEKEE (reference sequence). Trimming shortened V by 0 bases and J by 8 bases, and 18 bases separated the two germline ends. This CDR3 has 16 amino acids. In nucleotides, the CDR3 is TGTGCCAGCAGCTTGGCGGGTGGTGCCCCCCACGATGAGCAGTTCTTC. Amino acids: CASSLAGGAPHDEQFF.

The chain employs TRBV30 and TRBJ2-7; weak D call: TRBD1 (6 bases). V lost 4 bases, J lost 3 bases, and 16 bases lay in between. The CDR3 consists of 14 residues. Germline V gives CDR1 GTSNPN, CDR2 SVGIG (reference sequence). The CDR3 DNA reads TGTGCCTGGAAGAAACAGGGTGGAATCTACGAGCAGTACTTC. Translating gives CAWKKQGGIYEQYF. The complete variable domain, with remaining parts taken from reference TRBV30 and TRBJ2-7, reads SQTIHQWPATLVQPVGSPLSLECTVEGTSNPNLYWYRQAAGRGLQLLFYSVGIGQISSEVPQNLSASRPQDRQFILSSKKLLLSDSGFYLCAWKKQGGIYEQYFGPGTRLTVT.

The chain joins TRBV4-1 to TRBJ2-5, with TRBD1 identical over 9 bases. The CDR3 has 20 amino acids. Trimming at V came to 0 bases and at J to 2 bases, leaving 16 bases not matched to a gene. Germline CDR1 is MGHRA and CDR2 is YSYEKL. This CDR3 reads CASSQESFGTGMEGQETQYF. Here the CDR3 DNA reads TGCGCCAGCAGCCAAGAATCGTTCGGGACAGGGATGGAGGGGCAAGAGACCCAGTACTTC.

The CDR3 nucleotides are TGTGCCTGGAGTGCCCAATTTCGCCGCGAAGCTTTCTTT. It is translated as CAWSAQFRREAFF. The chain couples TRBV30 to TRBJ1-1; no clear D gene. The CDR3 is made up of 13 amino acids. Germline V gene sequence: CDR1 GTSNPN, CDR2 SVGIG (reference sequence). V was shortened by 1 base and J by 8 bases, with 14 bases between the two germline ends.

The chain carries TRBV7-2 and TRBJ2-4; TRBD2 might be the D (6 bases). The CDR3 spans 17 residues. The germline V gene encodes CDR1 SGHTA and CDR2 FQGNSA. Trimming took off 5 bases at V and 0 bases at J, with 17 bases between the two ends. CDR3 protein: CASSQHRGTRAKNIQYF. The CDR3 DNA follows: TGTGCCAGCAGCCAACACCGCGGGACGCGAGCCAAAAACATTCAGTACTTC.

The chain couples TRBV7-4 to TRBJ1-2, with 8 bases matching TRBD1. Germline-derived CDR1 and CDR2 are SGHVT and SQSDAQ. V shed 5 bases, J shed 0 bases, and the junction held 2 bases outside the gene matches. The CDR3 runs to 14 residues. DNA of the CDR3: TGTGCCAGCAGCGGGACAGGTCCTAACTATGGCTACACCTTC. It specifies CASSGTGPNYGYTF.

The chain employs TRBV10-2 and TRBJ2-1; 7 bases map to TRBD2. CDR3 length: 17 residues. V shed 5 bases, J shed 0 bases, and the junction held 10 bases outside the gene matches. The germline V gene encodes CDR1 WSHSY and CDR2 SAAADI. For the CDR3, the DNA is TGCGCCAGCAGTCCGTTTTCTAGCGGCTACTCCTACAATGAGCAGTTCTTC. Encoded protein: CASSPFSSGYSYNEQFF.

The V gene is TRBV5-8, the J gene TRBJ1-3; 7 bases are shared with TRBD1. The V and J ends lost 1 base and 0 bases, in that order; junction bases with no gene match: 7. Germline lookup yields CDR1 SGHTS and CDR2 YDEGEE. The CDR3 runs to 17 residues. CDR3 DNA sequence: TGTGCCAGCAGCTTGCGTGCCAGGGGGAACTCTGGAAACACCATATATTTT. It specifies CASSLRARGNSGNTIYF.

The chain has TRBV30 and TRBJ2-3; D is uncertain. Looked up from germline, CDR1 is GTSNPN and CDR2 is SVGIG (reference sequence). The CDR3 covers 11 residues. Trimming stripped 5 bases from V and 7 bases from J, with 10 bases between. In nucleotides, the CDR3 is TGTGCCTGGTATGTGGGGAATACGCAGTATTTT. It translates to CAWYVGNTQYF.

V gene TRBV4-1 combines with J gene TRBJ2-7, with 9 bases identical to TRBD2. This CDR3 comprises 15 residues. CDR1 is MGHRA, CDR2 YSYEKL, per germline. The trim removed 3 bases at V and 2 bases at J, leaving 5 bases unmatched. The CDR3 sequence is CASSHRLAVTYEQYF. The CDR3 nucleotides read TGCGCCAGCAGCCATAGACTAGCGGTAACCTACGAGCAGTACTTC.

J is TRBJ2-5 and V is TRBV11-2; D is perhaps TRBD1 or TRBD2 (6 bases each). The CDR3 is made up of 14 amino acids. Trimming took 1 base from V and 5 from J, leaving 11 bases between them. CDR1 and CDR2 from the germline V gene are SGHAT and FQNNGV. The CDR3 is CASSLGPGGETQYF. The DNA for the CDR3 is TGTGCCAGCAGCTTAGGGCCCGGGGGCGAGACCCAGTACTTC.

The V and J genes are TRBV27 and TRBJ1-1; D gene uncertain. The ends were cut back, 2 bases at V and 0 bases at J, with 10 bases in the middle. Germline values: CDR1 MNHEY, CDR2 SMNVEV (reference sequence). The CDR3 totals 15 residues. The CDR3 protein is CASSLMPQLNTEAFF. DNA for the CDR3: TGTGCCAGCAGTTTAATGCCCCAGCTGAACACTGAAGCTTTCTTT.

The gene calls are TRBV14 and TRBJ2-7, with D possibly matching TRBD1 (5 bases). Trimming removed 0 bases from V and 2 bases from J, with 17 bases in between. Germline V CDR1 and CDR2: SGHDN, FVKESK. This CDR3 is built from 17 residues. In nucleotides, the CDR3 is TGTGCCAGCAGCCAAGATTTATCCCCAGGGTATACCTACGAGCAGTACTTC. Translated, it gives CASSQDLSPGYTYEQYF.

The chain employs TRBV6-4 and TRBJ2-3; TRBD2 matches at 8 bases. The J segment lost 0 bases and the V segment lost 4 bases, leaving 0 bases of the junction unmatched. CDR3 length: 14 residues. Germline CDR1 is MRHNA and CDR2 is SNTAGT. The CDR3 bases are TGTGCCAGCAGTGCTAGCGGGAGCACAGATACGCAGTATTTT. It codes for CASSASGSTDTQYF.

This sequence joins TRBV7-2 and TRBJ2-7; D gene uncertain. Germline V gene sequence: CDR1 SGHTA, CDR2 FQGNSA. V lost 1 base, J lost 6 bases, and 4 bases lay in between. The CDR3 runs 11 residues. The CDR3 DNA reads as TGTGCCAGCAGCTTAGTCCGCGAGCAGTACTTC. As protein: CASSLVREQYF. The full variable domain, completed using reference TRBV7-2 and TRBJ2-7, is GAGVSQSPSNKVTEKGKDVELRCDPISGHTALYWYRQSLGQGLEFLIYFQGNSAPDKSGLPSDRFSAERTGGSVSTLTIQRTQQEDSAVYLCASSLVREQYFGPGTRLTVT.

The chain links TRBV19 to TRBJ1-4, with 8 bases matching TRBD1. This CDR3 contains 13 residues. Trimming took 9 bases from V and 6 from J; bases not matched to a gene: 6. Germline CDR1 LNHDA, CDR2 SQIVND (reference sequence). The CDR3 loop is CASRDRLDEKLFF. The CDR3 DNA is TGTGCCAGCCGGGACAGGCTGGATGAAAAACTGTTTTTT.

This chain uses TRBV10-3 with TRBJ1-1; no clear D gene. The germline V and J ends were trimmed by 4 bases and 10 bases, with 16 bases remaining between them. CDR1 and CDR2 (germline): ENHRY, SYGVKD. The CDR3 extends over 13 amino acids. CDR3 DNA: TGTGCCATCAGTGGGTCGGGAGGCCCGGCAGCTTTCTTT. Its translation is CAISGSGGPAAFF.

The J gene is TRBJ2-5, the V gene TRBV29-1, with D possibly matching TRBD1 (6 bases). Deletions cut 6 bases from V and 4 bases from J, with 15 bases between. The germline V gene encodes CDR1 SQVTM and CDR2 ANQGSEA. The CDR3 consists of 13 residues. The CDR3 coding sequence is TGCAGCGTGCGAAGGACAGAAGTAGAGACCCAGTACTTC. This encodes CSVRRTEVETQYF.

For the CDR3, the DNA is TGTGCCAGCAGCGAGGGCGCTATCCTCCAAGAGACCCAGTACTTC. Translated, it gives CASSEGAILQETQYF. This chain connects TRBV7-9 to TRBJ2-5; maybe TRBD2 (5 bases). Trimming cost V 5 bases and J 1 base, with 14 bases left between them. Germline CDR1 SEHNR, CDR2 FQNEAQ (reference sequence). The CDR3 runs 15 residues.

The rearrangement uses TRBV27 and TRBJ2-2; 11 bases match TRBD2. The germline V gene encodes CDR1 MNHEY and CDR2 SMNVEV (reference sequence). The length of the CDR3 is 14 residues. V lost 6 bases and J lost 7; bases outside the gene matches: 4. CDR3 sequence reads: CASRRLAGHGELFF. CDR3 sequence (DNA): TGTGCCAGCAGGAGACTAGCGGGACACGGGGAGCTGTTTTTT.

The chain joins TRBV27 to TRBJ2-7, with D possibly being TRBD1 (6 bases). CDR3 length: 13 residues. V was shortened by 4 bases and J by 9 bases, with 16 bases between the two germline ends. Germline CDR1 and CDR2: MNHEY and SMNVEV (reference sequence). The CDR3 is CASSSGDGSVQYF. Written as DNA, the CDR3 is TGTGCCAGCAGTTCAGGGGATGGTAGCGTGCAGTACTTC.

The chain couples TRBV28 to TRBJ2-1, with D possibly matching TRBD1 (6 bases). Germline V gene sequence: CDR1 MDHEN, CDR2 SYDVKM. The CDR3 contains 14 residues. V was shortened by 10 bases and J by 7 bases, with 20 bases between the two germline ends. Here the CDR3 DNA reads TGTGCCACCGAGGACAGAACCCTTTGGAATGAGCAGTTCTTC. Protein product: CATEDRTLWNEQFF.

The chain recombines TRBV9 with TRBJ2-3, with D tentatively TRBD1 (6 bases). V dropped 0 bases and J dropped 5 bases, with 7 bases sitting between them. The CDR3 extends over 13 amino acids. Germline V gives CDR1 SGDLS, CDR2 YYNGEE. DNA of the CDR3: TGTGCCAGCAGCGTAGGAGGGGGAGATACGCAGTATTTT. Protein sequence: CASSVGGGDTQYF.

The CDR3 DNA reads as TGTGCCGGAGGGGGCGTAATGAACACTGAAGCTTTCTTT. Translating gives CAGGGVMNTEAFF. The rearrangement joins TRBV30 to TRBJ1-1, with 7 positions matching TRBD1. CDR1 is GTSNPN, CDR2 SVGIG, per germline (reference sequence). This CDR3 spans 13 amino acids. After removal of 8 bases from V and 0 bases from J, the junction contained 6 bases not matched to a gene.

This clone appeared a few times. This chain joins TRBV11-3 and TRBJ2-7; 7 nucleotides agree with TRBD2. J lost 5 bases, V lost 4 bases, and 5 bases had no gene match. Germline CDR1 reads SGHNT; CDR2 reads YENEEA. This CDR3 is 13 amino acids long. CDR3 region: CASSSGGANEQYF. The DNA for the CDR3 is TGTGCCAGCAGCTCGGGGGGAGCGAACGAGCAGTACTTC.

The chain joins TRBV19 to TRBJ2-7; 7 bases map to TRBD2. The CDR3 runs 15 residues. CDR1 LNHDA and CDR2 SQIVND come from the germline V gene (reference sequence). J gave up 3 bases and V 4 bases, and 9 bases lay outside the gene matches. CDR3 sequence (DNA): TGTGCCAGTAGTAAGAGCGGGATGAACCACTACGAGCAGTACTTC. As protein: CASSKSGMNHYEQYF. Full variable domain (outside the CDR3, taken from reference TRBV19 and TRBJ2-7): DGGITQSPKYLFRKEGQNVTLSCEQNLNHDAMYWYRQDPGQGLRLIYYSQIVNDFQKGDIAEGYSVSREKKESFPLTVTSAQKNPTAFYLCASSKSGMNHYEQYFGPGTRLTVT.

The rearrangement joins TRBV7-9 to TRBJ2-7, with TRBD2 matching over 7 bases. This CDR3 comprises 15 residues. CDR1 is SEHNR, CDR2 FQNEAQ, per germline (reference sequence). V was pared by 0 bases and J by 5 bases, with 7 bases of the junction left unmatched. The CDR3 loop is CASSLAAGTFHEQYF. The CDR3 nucleotides read TGTGCCAGCAGCTTAGCAGCGGGAACTTTCCACGAGCAGTACTTC. The variable domain in full, with the rest retrieved from reference TRBV7-9 and TRBJ2-7, is DTGVSQNPRHKITKRGQNVTFRCDPISEHNRLYWYRQTLGQGPEFLTYFQNEAQLEKSRLLSDRFSAERPKGSFSTLEIQRTEQGDSAMYLCASSLAAGTFHEQYFGPGTRLTVT.

The chain employs TRBV2 and TRBJ1-4; maybe TRBD1 (6 bases). V was trimmed by 6 bases and J by 8 bases, leaving 16 bases between them. The germline V gene has CDR1 SNHLY and CDR2 FYNNEI. The CDR3 consists of 14 residues. The CDR3 sequence is CASRLTGNGEKLFF. The CDR3 DNA reads as TGTGCCAGCAGGTTAACAGGGAACGGGGAAAAACTGTTTTTT. Using reference TRBV2 and TRBJ1-4 for the parts outside the CDR3, the full variable domain is EPEVTQTPSHQVTQMGQEVILRCVPISNHLYFYWYRQILGQKVEFLVSFYNNEISEKSEIFDDQFSVERPDGSNFTLKIRSTKLEDSAMYFCASRLTGNGEKLFFGSGTQLSVL.

The gene calls are TRBV5-1 and TRBJ1-1; 7 bases fit TRBD1. V shed 4 bases and J 4 bases; nucleotides not matched to a gene: 7. Germline values: CDR1 SGHRS, CDR2 YFSETQ. CDR3 size: 14 residues. This CDR3 is CASSEPGGSTEAFF. CDR3 coding DNA: TGCGCCAGCAGCGAACCAGGGGGAAGCACTGAAGCTTTCTTT.